The following is a T cell receptor beta chain sequence with its context. This entry is derived from a study of blood T cell repertoires in COVID-19. Study-wide context: The analysed material was cDNA or gDNA that came from T cells, B-cell-depleted T cells, or PBMCs.

Original analysis: Reference gene primer amplification in the assay estimated nucleated cell counts. The repertoire was sequenced with immunoSEQ multiplex PCR; TCRdb's copy has only in-frame clones and lacks some. V and J calls plus clone size are reproduced from that table; the DNA served to infer D and trimming. The sample contains about 69,000 clones, approximately 90% of which appear only once. The germline V gene has CDR1 LGHDT and CDR2 YNNKEL (reference sequence). The CDR3 runs 15 residues. Trimming removed 4 bases at V and 4 bases at J, with 16 bases between. This receptor was taken from a woman aged 60 to 75 with active COVID-19. The sample taken for sequencing was peripheral blood. The chain links TRBV3-1 (or the pseudogene TRBV3-2) to TRBJ1-1; D is possibly TRBD1 (5 bases). The CDR3 DNA sequence: TGTGCCAGCAGCCCATATGGGGGGTTGGGCACTGAAGCTTTCTTT. Amino acids: CASSPYGGLGTEAFF.